This passage covers 32 T cell receptor beta chains from one sample sequenced in a study of T cells in Graves' hyperthyroidism and ophthalmopathy (dated by TCRdb to between 2018 and 2021). Preparation of the library involved multiplex PCR. Sequenced on an Illumina HiSeq 2000. The TCR beta CDR3 regions were amplified from RNA transcripts. The TCR CDR3 was subjected to a first round of RT-PCR using the HTBI primer set and the Qiagen OneStep RT-PCR kit. The raw public data were reprocessed by TCRdb itself: fastp quality trimming at Q25, MiXCR clonotype calling, in-frame beta chains only. Rows are unified per CDR3 protein, each entry keeping the most common DNA and genes. The sample yields 750,000 to 900,000 distinct CDR3 sequences; 35% to 45% were counted once. The ten largest clones represent roughly 8.3% of the sample. What was sequenced was blood. The receptor source for this set is a man between 18 and 29 years old with Graves' hyperthyroidism.

This clonotype was observed many times. This rearrangement joins TRBV2 to TRBJ1-2; D is uncertain. The CDR3 extends over 10 amino acids. Germline values: CDR1 SNHLY, CDR2 FYNNEI. The V end lost 8 bases, the J end lost 8 bases, and 9 bases lay between the germline ends. The CDR3 loop is CASVGFGYTF. CDR3 nucleotides: TGTGCCAGCGTCGGGTTCGGCTACACCTTC.

The J gene is TRBJ2-2, the V gene TRBV2; D may be TRBD1 (7 bases). V was cut by 8 bases and J by 0 bases, with 10 bases left in between. The CDR3 sequence is 14 residues long. The germline gives CDR1 SNHLY, CDR2 FYNNEI. DNA of the CDR3: TGTGCCAGCGCGGGGACAGCGAACACCGGGGAGCTGTTTTTT. Its translation is CASAGTANTGELFF.

This clonotype was detected many times. The V call is TRBV29-1, the J call TRBJ2-5; D remains ambiguous. Germline CDR1 reads SQVTM; CDR2 reads ANQGSEA. The CDR3 runs 12 residues. Trimming pared 5 bases from V and 1 base from J, leaving 8 bases between. The CDR3: CSVFDTQETQYF. CDR3 bases: TGCAGCGTTTTCGACACCCAAGAGACCCAGTACTTC.

This clonotype appeared many times. A read error may account for a junction end that differs from germline. The chain links TRBV5-1 to TRBJ1-5; no firm D call. The CDR3 consists of 14 residues. In germline, CDR1 is SGHRS, CDR2 YFSETQ. Here the CDR3 DNA reads TGTGCCAGCAGCTTAGAAGGGTCCAATCAGCCCCAGCATTTT. Residues: CASSLEGSNQPQHF.

This clonotype was counted only a few times. The V gene is TRBV15, the J gene TRBJ2-2; D is perhaps TRBD2 (6 bases). The length of the CDR3 is 16 residues. Germline CDR1 is LNHNV and CDR2 is YYDKDF (reference sequence). The V and J ends lost 5 bases and 0 bases respectively, with 13 bases between them. The CDR3 DNA reads TGTGCCACCAGCTGGGACTTTAGTACGAACACCGGGGAGCTGTTTTTT. This sequence encodes CATSWDFSTNTGELFF.

This clonotype was observed a few times. This sequence joins TRBV5-5 and TRBJ2-5; 14 nucleotides line up with TRBD2. The CDR3 loop spans 16 amino acids. Trimming cost V 3 bases and J 5 bases; bases outside gene matches: 6. In germline, CDR1 is SGHKS, CDR2 YYEKEE (reference sequence). For the CDR3, the DNA is TGTGCCAGCAGCTCCATCGGACTAGCGGGAGGTGAGACCCAGTACTTC. This gives the protein CASSSIGLAGGETQYF.

This chain joins TRBV7-8 and TRBJ2-1; D gene unclear. The CDR3 has 12 residues. V gave up 3 bases and J gave up 10 bases, with 10 bases separating them. The V gene's germline CDR1 is SGHVS and CDR2 FQNEAQ. The chain's CDR3 is CASSFVDREQFF. The CDR3 DNA reads TGTGCCAGCAGCTTCGTGGATCGGGAGCAGTTCTTC.

This sequence joins TRBV4-1 and TRBJ2-7, with a tentative D call TRBD1 (6 bases). V was pared by 0 bases and J by 5 bases, with 17 bases between. This CDR3 is 16 amino acids long. Germline CDR1 MGHRA, CDR2 YSYEKL. The CDR3 DNA is TGCGCCAGCAGCCAAGACCTTACAGGGTTTTTAGACGAGCAGTACTTC. Residues: CASSQDLTGFLDEQYF.

This clonotype turned up a few times. A clone one base away is much larger, so this may be a read error. The rearrangement links TRBV2 to TRBJ1-1, with D perhaps matching TRBD1 (5 bases). Germline V gene sequence: CDR1 SNHLY, CDR2 FYNNEI. This CDR3 contains 11 residues. The CDR3, as DNA: TGTGCCAGCAGTGAAGAAGGCGGGGACCTCTGG. Translating gives CASSEEGGDLW.

This clonotype was seen more than once but under ten times. V usage is TRBV6-5 and J usage is TRBJ1-1, with D unresolved. Trimming left V 0 bases short and J 5 bases short, with 10 bases between. Germline V gene sequence: CDR1 MNHEY, CDR2 SVGAGI. This CDR3 comprises 14 residues. The CDR3, as DNA: TGTGCCAGCAGTTACTCGAGTAGTGTGACTGAAGCTTTCTTT. Amino acid sequence: CASSYSSSVTEAFF.

Only a few counts were recorded for this clonotype. The CDR3 nucleotides are TGTGCCAGCAGCCGAGGATTGGGGGCGGGCGGAGAGACCCAGTACTTC. Translated: CASSRGLGAGGETQYF. The chain carries TRBV5-5 and TRBJ2-5, with TRBD1 as a possible D gene (6 bases). Trimming cost V 4 bases and J 4 bases, with 20 bases left between them. The germline CDR1 and CDR2 sequences are SGHKS and YYEKEE (reference sequence). The CDR3 is made up of 16 amino acids.

The V call is TRBV24-1, the J call TRBJ2-2, with D unresolved. Germline V gene lookup returns CDR1 KGHDR and CDR2 SFDVKD. V gave up 3 bases and J gave up 7 bases, with 14 bases separating them. The CDR3 is made up of 15 amino acids. The CDR3 region is CATSDDRAPHGELFF. For the CDR3, the DNA is TGTGCCACCAGTGATGACCGGGCCCCTCACGGGGAGCTGTTTTTT.

The chain employs TRBV7-9 and TRBJ1-1; 7 bases align to TRBD1. CDR1 and CDR2 from the germline V gene are SEHNR and FQNEAQ (reference sequence). The CDR3 consists of 13 residues. V shed 5 bases and J 8 bases; nucleotides not matched to a gene: 8. CDR3 sequence reads: CASSDDRDIEAFF. The CDR3 nucleotides are TGTGCCAGCAGCGATGACAGGGACATCGAAGCTTTCTTT. The variable domain in full, with the rest retrieved from reference TRBV7-9 and TRBJ1-1, is DTGVSQNPRHKITKRGQNVTFRCDPISEHNRLYWYRQTLGQGPEFLTYFQNEAQLEKSRLLSDRFSAERPKGSFSTLEIQRTEQGDSAMYLCASSDDRDIEAFFGQGTRLTVV.

This clonotype occurred a few times. The J gene is TRBJ2-6, the V gene TRBV19, with 9 bases lining up with TRBD1. The CDR3 runs 17 residues. The ends lost 9 bases at V and 1 base at J; junction bases unmatched: 10. The germline gives CDR1 LNHDA, CDR2 SQIVND (reference sequence). Here the CDR3 DNA reads TGTGCCAGCGGGGGAGGGACAGGGATTTCTGGGGCCAACGTCCTGACTTTC. It yields the protein CASGGGTGISGANVLTF.

Note on this clonotype: A much larger clonotype is one base distant, so this may be a read error. The chain has TRBV7-9 and TRBJ1-1; D ambiguous. CDR1 SEHNR and CDR2 FQNEAQ come from the germline V gene (reference sequence). The length of the CDR3 is 12 residues. V was cut by 3 bases and J by 6 bases, with 8 bases left in between. In DNA, the CDR3 is TGTGCCAGCAGCTTTGTGGCCGCTGAAGCTTTCTTT. It specifies CASSFVAAEAFF. Using reference TRBV7-9 and TRBJ1-1 for the parts outside the CDR3, the full variable domain is DTGVSQNPRHKITKRGQNVTFRCDPISEHNRLYWYRQTLGQGPEFLTYFQNEAQLEKSRLLSDRFSAERPKGSFSTLEIQRTEQGDSAMYLCASSFVAAEAFFGQGTRLTVV.

The genes are TRBV27 and TRBJ1-6; D unresolved. V was pared by 6 bases and J by 3 bases, with 9 bases between. This CDR3 is built from 14 residues. From germline, CDR1 is MNHEY and CDR2 SMNVEV (reference sequence). The CDR3 here is CASSPEGYNSPLHF. CDR3 bases: TGTGCCAGCAGCCCTGAGGGCTATAATTCACCCCTCCACTTT.

The CDR3 loop reads CASSPGPQTTLDTEAFF. DNA of the CDR3: TGTGCCAGCAGCCCCGGTCCCCAGACCACCCTGGACACTGAAGCTTTCTTT. The V call is TRBV7-3, the J call TRBJ1-1; no definite D call. The CDR3 is 17 residues long. The germline V gene has CDR1 SGHTA and CDR2 FQGTGA. Trimming cost V 5 bases and J 3 bases, with 22 bases left between them.

At least ten counts were recorded for this clonotype. The V and J genes are TRBV7-8 and TRBJ1-2; D ambiguous. V gave up 2 bases and J gave up 4 bases, with 8 bases separating them. The CDR3 runs to 13 residues. Germline V lookup: CDR1 SGHVS, CDR2 FQNEAQ. This chain's CDR3 is CASSLSVLYGYTF. The CDR3 DNA reads as TGTGCCAGCAGCTTATCAGTTCTCTATGGCTACACCTTC.

The chain recombines TRBV19 with TRBJ2-5; D not certain. With 4 bases removed from V and 1 base from J, the gap between germline ends came to 4 bases. The CDR3 is made up of 12 amino acids. From germline, CDR1 is LNHDA and CDR2 SQIVND (reference sequence). CDR3 in amino acids: CASSTVQETQYF. CDR3 DNA: TGTGCCAGTAGTACGGTCCAAGAGACCCAGTACTTC.

V usage is TRBV7-6 and J usage is TRBJ2-2; 8 bases are a match to TRBD1. Germline lookup yields CDR1 SGHVS and CDR2 FNYEAQ. The CDR3 totals 14 residues. J was trimmed by 7 bases and V by 6 bases; bases with no gene match: 7. CDR3 residues: CASSYRQGYGELFF. The CDR3 nucleotides read TGTGCCAGCAGTTACCGACAGGGGTACGGGGAGCTGTTTTTT.

This clonotype appeared many times. The chain employs TRBV10-3 and TRBJ2-7; D unresolved. This CDR3 has 13 residues. Germline assignment: CDR1 ENHRY and CDR2 SYGVKD. V was clipped by 2 bases and J by 2 bases, with 7 bases between them. The chain's CDR3 is CAISEAATYEQYF. CDR3 nucleotides: TGTGCCATCAGTGAGGCGGCAACCTACGAGCAGTACTTC.

This clonotype appeared a few times. The chain employs TRBV5-5 and TRBJ2-7; D is possibly TRBD2 (5 bases). Germline V gene data show CDR1 as SGHKS and CDR2 as YYEKEE (reference sequence). V shed 0 bases and J shed 4 bases, with 14 bases lying between them. This CDR3 contains 15 residues. CDR3 DNA sequence: TGTGCCAGCAGCTTGGACTGGACTGCCCAATACGAGCAGTACTTC. Its translation is CASSLDWTAQYEQYF.

This clonotype was recorded many times. This chain connects TRBV29-1 to TRBJ2-7; perhaps TRBD1 as D (6 bases). Germline V gene data show CDR1 as SQVTM and CDR2 as ANQGSEA. The V end lost 1 base, the J end lost 5 bases, and 9 bases lay between the germline ends. The CDR3 is made up of 12 amino acids. In DNA form, the CDR3 reads TGCAGCGTTGAAGGGGGGCTCCACGAGCAGTACTTC. Its protein is CSVEGGLHEQYF.

The chain employs TRBV20-1 and TRBJ2-7; maybe TRBD2 (6 bases). The V and J ends lost 6 bases and 3 bases respectively, with 15 bases between them. CDR1 DFQATT and CDR2 SNEGSKA come from the germline V gene (reference sequence). The CDR3 spans 13 residues. The CDR3 protein is CSAKGLGRYEQYF. The CDR3 region has the DNA TGCAGTGCGAAGGGACTTGGGCGCTACGAGCAGTACTTC.

The V gene is TRBV29-1, the J gene TRBJ2-7; no reliable D call. This CDR3 comprises 12 residues. V was shortened by 1 base and J by 5 bases, with 9 bases between the two germline ends. Germline CDR1 reads SQVTM; CDR2 reads ANQGSEA. Written as DNA, the CDR3 is TGCAGCGTTGAAGTCTGGACCAACGAGCAGTACTTC. Translated: CSVEVWTNEQYF.

The J gene is TRBJ2-6, the V gene TRBV15; a possible D gene is TRBD1 (5 bases). The CDR3 has 13 amino acids. The V gene lost 5 bases and the J gene lost 5 bases, with 7 bases spanning the gap. The germline V gene encodes CDR1 LNHNV and CDR2 YYDKDF (reference sequence). The CDR3 nucleotides are TGTGCCACCAGCCAGGACAGGGCCAACGTCCTGACTTTC. It is translated as CATSQDRANVLTF.

This rearrangement joins TRBV12-3 or TRBV12-4 to TRBJ1-2; TRBD1 matches 8 bases. The CDR3 runs to 11 residues. Losses at the gene ends were 6 bases for V and 10 bases for J; bases not matched to a gene: 4. The CDR3 here is CASRPTGDYTF. CDR3 sequence (DNA): TGTGCCAGCAGGCCGACAGGGGACTACACCTTC.

The V and J genes are TRBV15 and TRBJ2-7, with D perhaps matching TRBD2 (5 bases). CDR1 is LNHNV, CDR2 YYDKDF, per germline (reference sequence). CDR3 length equals 14 residues. V lost 1 base to trimming and J lost 4 bases, with 11 bases between them. The CDR3 DNA follows: TGTGCCACCAGCAGAGGGACTGAAACATACGAGCAGTACTTC. Translated, it gives CATSRGTETYEQYF.

This chain uses TRBV29-1 with TRBJ2-5, with 8 bases fitting TRBD1. The CDR3 covers 13 residues. Germline V gene lookup returns CDR1 SQVTM and CDR2 ANQGSEA. With V trimmed by 6 bases and J by 9 bases, 12 bases remained unmatched. The DNA of the CDR3 is TGCAGCGTCGACAGGGGAGGTAATCAGCCCCAGTACTTC. Amino acid sequence: CSVDRGGNQPQYF.

This chain links TRBV12-3 or TRBV12-4 with TRBJ1-2, with D possibly TRBD1 on 5 matching bases. The CDR3 covers 15 residues. V lost 5 bases and J 5 bases, leaving 18 bases between the germline ends. The CDR3 reads CASSPPVLPGYGYTF. The DNA for the CDR3 is TGTGCCAGCAGTCCTCCAGTCCTCCCAGGGTATGGCTACACCTTC.

The CDR3 DNA reads TGCAGCGTCGTCTGGGGGGATGGCTACACCTTC. Translated: CSVVWGDGYTF. The gene calls are TRBV29-1 and TRBJ1-2; a possible D gene is TRBD1 (5 bases). The CDR3 sequence is 11 residues long. The V end lost 6 bases, the J end lost 6 bases, and 11 bases lay between the germline ends. Germline V gene lookup returns CDR1 SQVTM and CDR2 ANQGSEA.

V is TRBV6-5 and J is TRBJ1-5; no clear D gene. V dropped 0 bases and J dropped 0 bases, with 9 bases sitting between them. CDR1 and CDR2 from the germline V gene are MNHEY and SVGAGI. The CDR3 is made up of 16 amino acids. The CDR3 here is CASSYSGPYSNQPQHF. CDR3 DNA: TGTGCCAGCAGTTACTCAGGGCCCTATAGCAATCAGCCCCAGCATTTT.